This TCR beta chain was found in a study of shared clonotypes between healthy human individuals. Study-level points and caveats: Enrolling few donors narrowed the genetic and exposure-history diversity that was represented. Generally, estimated richness proved larger in naive subsets than it did in memory subsets.

Sequenced by immunoSEQ multiplex PCR; TCRdb stores in-frame clones only, minus some. The sample lists around 2.5 million clones, roughly 93% occurring once. A word on this clone: Antigen specificity is unknown.

Both subsets, CD45RA+ naive and CD45RA-negative memory, were split from the CD4+ cells. The receptor comes from a man younger than 35 in good health. Some clones in this sample may be carry-over from other donors' samples. Sequencing was carried out using naive CD4+ T cells from PBMCs. The subset was: CD45RA+ positively selected.

CDR3 sequence: CASSPEWSRYGYTF. CDR3 nucleotides: TGTGCCAGCAGTCCCGAATGGTCCCGCTATGGCTACACCTTC. V gene TRBV27 combines with J gene TRBJ1-2; D gene unclear. CDR3 size: 14 residues. CDR1 is MNHEY and CDR2 is SMNVEV in the germline V gene (reference sequence). Trimming stripped 5 bases from V and 4 bases from J, with 14 bases between.